The rows below give T cell receptor beta chains drawn from one sample of a study of early T cells in non-severe SARS-CoV-2 infection. TCRdb used MiXCR to reprocess the 5' RACE reads, holding one entry per CDR3 protein. This table holds approximately 39,000 distinct CDR3 sequences, 4.6% found once. Sequenced: whole blood. The receptors were sampled from an adult who was a healthcare worker with PCR-confirmed SARS-CoV-2 infection or an uninfected control (not recorded which). Each CDR3 is given with its conserved first and last residue. D genes are given only for firm matches. Size is stated for part of the rows, as once, few or many counts, or as a class when the clone is expanded.

cdr3_aa	cdr3_nt	d_call	v_call	j_call	clone_size
CASSLGALWFSPLHF	TGTGCCAGCAGCTTAGGGGCCCTATGGTTTTCACCCCTCCACTTT	NA	TRBV7-6	TRBJ1-6	many
CAWSGTGVVDTQYF	TGTGCCTGGAGTGGTACCGGGGTGGTAGATACGCAGTATTTT	NA	TRBV30	TRBJ2-3	NA
CASSFQRSTHNEQFF	TGTGCCAGCAGCTTTCAGCGTTCGACCCACAATGAGCAGTTCTTC	NA	TRBV7-9	TRBJ2-1	NA
CASSPSGGRHTHNEQFF	TGTGCCAGCTCACCCTCGGGGGGCCGCCATACCCACAATGAGCAGTTCTTC	NA	TRBV18	TRBJ2-1	NA
CASSYWTGYLDTQYF	TGTGCCAGCAGTTACTGGACAGGGTATCTAGATACGCAGTATTTT	TRBD1	TRBV5-4	TRBJ2-3	few
CASSVAGVFTDTQYF	TGTGCCAGCAGCGTAGCGGGGGTCTTCACAGATACGCAGTATTTT	TRBD2	TRBV11-2	TRBJ2-3	many
CASSLGSPSTDTQYF	TGTGCCAGCAGCTTAGGATCCCCTAGCACAGATACGCAGTATTTT	NA	TRBV7-6	TRBJ2-3	NA
CASSLGGTPLHF	TGCGCCAGCAGCTTAGGGGGAACACCCCTCCACTTT	NA	TRBV5-1	TRBJ1-6	many
CASSLGMVGERFF	TGTGCCAGCAGCTTAGGGATGGTAGGTGAACGGTTCTTC	NA	TRBV11-2	TRBJ2-1	many
CASSEMENTGELFF	TGCGCCAGCAGCGAGATGGAGAACACCGGGGAGCTGTTTTTT	NA	TRBV5-1	TRBJ2-2	NA
CASSQVGGTQYF	TGTGCCAGCAGCCAGGTGGGAGGGACCCAGTACTTC	NA	TRBV11-3	TRBJ2-5	few
CASTLNGQKAFF	TGTGCCAGCACCCTCAATGGGCAGAAAGCTTTCTTT	NA	TRBV12-3/TRBV12-4	TRBJ1-1	NA
CASSQDRGREQYF	TGCGCCAGCAGTCAGGACAGGGGACGCGAGCAGTACTTC	TRBD1	TRBV10-1	TRBJ2-7	many
CASSHSKRGFYNEQFF	TGTGCCAGCAGCCATTCAAAGCGGGGGTTCTACAATGAGCAGTTCTTC	TRBD2	TRBV5-4	TRBJ2-1	many
CASSLSFGTVKETQYF	TGTGCCAGCAGCTTATCCTTCGGGACAGTAAAAGAGACCCAGTACTTC	TRBD1	TRBV7-9	TRBJ2-5	many
CASSPRTGVGELFF	TGCGCCAGCAGCCCCAGGACAGGGGTTGGGGAGCTGTTTTTT	TRBD1	TRBV5-1	TRBJ2-2	few
CASSLTGGNQPQHF	TGTGCCAGCAGTTTAACCGGAGGCAATCAGCCCCAGCATTTT	NA	TRBV12-3/TRBV12-4	TRBJ1-5	many
CAWSQAGELFF	TGTGCCTGGAGTCAAGCTGGGGAGCTGTTTTTT	NA	TRBV30	TRBJ2-2	many
CASSLDGGNNEQFF	TGTGCCAGCAGCTTAGACGGGGGGAACAATGAGCAGTTCTTC	TRBD2	TRBV7-2	TRBJ2-1	many
CASSYTGTGAYEAFF	TGTGCCAGCAGTTACACCGGGACAGGGGCATACGAAGCTTTCTTT	TRBD1	TRBV6-5	TRBJ1-1	NA
CASSYGINTEAFF	TGTGCCAGCAGTTATGGGATAAACACTGAAGCTTTCTTT	NA	TRBV7-9	TRBJ1-1	few
CSVEDRRYGYTF	TGCAGCGTTGAAGATCGACGGTATGGCTACACCTTC	NA	TRBV29-1	TRBJ1-2	many
CASSFQGANEKLFF	TGTGCCAGCAGCTTCCAGGGGGCTAATGAAAAACTGTTTTTT	TRBD1	TRBV7-9	TRBJ1-4	many
CASSSPGLQWGTEAFF	TGTGCCAGTAGCTCACCGGGACTACAATGGGGCACTGAAGCTTTCTTT	NA	TRBV19	TRBJ1-1	many
CASSLQVGSASYEQYF	TGTGCCAGCTCACTCCAAGTGGGGTCGGCCTCCTACGAGCAGTACTTC	NA	TRBV18	TRBJ2-7	few
CASSPGGWGNEQFF	TGTGCCAGCAGCCCGGGGGGCTGGGGCAATGAGCAGTTCTTC	NA	TRBV3-1	TRBJ2-1	many
CASSRGTGAMSTEAFF	TGTGCCAGCTCACGCGGGACAGGGGCCATGAGCACTGAAGCTTTCTTT	TRBD1	TRBV18	TRBJ1-1	many
CASSESANAWVPESTEAFF	TGCGCCAGCAGTGAGTCCGCCAATGCTTGGGTACCGGAGAGCACTGAAGCTTTCTTT	NA	TRBV10-1	TRBJ1-1	NA
CSVGHSGGGADTQYF	TGCAGCGTTGGCCACTCCGGGGGGGGCGCAGATACGCAGTATTTT	TRBD2	TRBV29-1	TRBJ2-3	many
CASSPGTGVSSGANVLTF	TGTGCCAGCAGTCCCGGGACAGGGGTATCCTCTGGGGCCAACGTCCTGACTTTC	TRBD1	TRBV2	TRBJ2-6	many
CASSLMDRYTEAFF	TGTGCCAGCAGTCTGATGGACAGGTACACTGAAGCTTTCTTT	TRBD1	TRBV12-3/TRBV12-4	TRBJ1-1	many
CASSLGGLSSYNEQFF	TGTGCCAGCAGCTTGGGAGGTCTTTCTTCCTACAATGAGCAGTTCTTC	NA	TRBV5-4	TRBJ2-1	few
CASSIGHQPQHF	TGTGCCAGCAGTATAGGGCATCAGCCCCAGCATTTT	NA	TRBV12-3/TRBV12-4	TRBJ1-5	many
CASSSLRADTQYF	TGTGCCAGCAGTTCCCTGCGGGCAGATACGCAGTATTTT	NA	TRBV12-3/TRBV12-4	TRBJ2-3	many
CASSTTPSGPYNEQFF	TGTGCCAGTAGCACGACTCCTAGCGGACCTTACAATGAGCAGTTCTTC	TRBD2	TRBV19	TRBJ2-1	many